A single sample gave rise to the 8 T cell receptor beta chains below, sequenced in a study of blood T cells in healthy people across ages. A second PCR of 7 to 11 cycles used a sample-barcoded 5' primer and a J-beta primer mix. TCRdb fed the 5' RACE reads into MiXCR, producing one record per CDR3 protein. Seen here are nearly 1 million distinct CDR3 sequences, just over 50% observed once, and the top ten hold about a fifth. Sequences were obtained from blood. Receptor source: a woman aged 60-70 years in good health.

The V gene is TRBV29-1, the J gene TRBJ2-4; 9 bases agree with TRBD2. V was pared by 4 bases and J by 0 bases, with 10 bases of the junction left unmatched. Germline V lookup: CDR1 SQVTM, CDR2 ANQGSEA. The CDR3 has 17 residues. The CDR3, as DNA: TGCAGCGTTGGTGCACTAGCGGGTGTTCTAGCCAAAAACATTCAGTACTTC. This encodes CSVGALAGVLAKNIQYF.

This clonotype was seen a few times. The CDR3 sequence: CASSFLGGKVVTQYF. For the CDR3, the DNA is TGTGCCAGCAGTTTCCTTGGAGGGAAGGTCGTTACGCAGTATTTT. The V gene is TRBV27, the J gene TRBJ2-3, with a weak D call TRBD2 (6 bases). V lost 3 bases and J 8 bases, leaving 18 bases between the germline ends. CDR3 length equals 15 residues. Germline V gene data show CDR1 as MNHEY and CDR2 as SMNVEV (reference sequence).

On this clonotype itself: Relative to the germline gene, one junction end is altered; a read error may explain this. This chain joins TRBV20-1 and TRBJ2-1, with D perhaps being TRBD1 or TRBD2 (5 bases each). The CDR3 spans 16 residues. The germline gives CDR1 DFQATT, CDR2 SNEGSKA (reference sequence). The CDR3 bases are TGCAGTGCTAGAGATATGGGGGTTAGCGCCTACAATGGGCAGTTCTTC. Protein sequence: CSARDMGVSAYNGQFF.

This clonotype was detected only a few times. The chain is built from TRBV28 and TRBJ2-3; D might be TRBD1 or TRBD2, each matching 5 bases. Germline CDR1 and CDR2: MDHEN and SYDVKM. The V end lost 2 bases, the J end lost 2 bases, and 14 bases lay between the germline ends. There are 16 residues in the CDR3. The CDR3 coding sequence is TGTGCCAGCAGTTTACGGGACCTTCTCGTCACAGATACGCAGTATTTT. Translating gives CASSLRDLLVTDTQYF.

The table lists this clonotype with a count of one. The rearrangement links TRBV12-3 or TRBV12-4 to TRBJ2-5, with TRBD1 identical over 7 bases. The J segment lost 11 bases and the V segment lost 5 bases, leaving 11 bases of the junction unmatched. The CDR3 length is 13 residues. This CDR3 reads CASSVGPGTEQYF. The CDR3 nucleotides are TGTGCCAGCAGTGTAGGGCCAGGGACAGAGCAGTACTTC.

This chain links TRBV7-2 with TRBJ2-7, with a weak D call TRBD1 (5 bases). The CDR3 consists of 14 residues. Germline V gene lookup returns CDR1 SGHTA and CDR2 FQGNSA. V lost 1 base, J lost 5 bases, and 12 bases lay in between. The CDR3 region has the DNA TGTGCCAGCAGCTTAGGCGGCAGGGCCCACGAGCAGTACTTC. Translated, it gives CASSLGGRAHEQYF.

This chain connects TRBV7-2 to TRBJ2-7; D unresolved. This CDR3 comprises 13 residues. Germline V gene sequence: CDR1 SGHTA, CDR2 FQGNSA. The V end lost 2 bases, the J end lost 6 bases, and 11 bases lay between the germline ends. Here the CDR3 DNA reads TGTGCCAGCAGCTTATGGAGAGACCCCGAGCAGTACTTC. It translates to CASSLWRDPEQYF. The full variable domain, with the rest looked up from reference TRBV7-2 and TRBJ2-7, is GAGVSQSPSNKVTEKGKDVELRCDPISGHTALYWYRQSLGQGLEFLIYFQGNSAPDKSGLPSDRFSAERTGGSVSTLTIQRTQQEDSAVYLCASSLWRDPEQYFGPGTRLTVT.

The chain recombines TRBV10-3 with TRBJ1-5; D remains unclear. V was shortened by 3 bases and J by 0 bases, with 6 bases between the two germline ends. The CDR3 spans 14 residues. Per germline, CDR1 ENHRY and CDR2 SYGVKD. This CDR3 is CAISEEDSNQPQHF. The CDR3 DNA reads TGTGCCATCAGTGAAGAGGATAGCAATCAGCCCCAGCATTTT.